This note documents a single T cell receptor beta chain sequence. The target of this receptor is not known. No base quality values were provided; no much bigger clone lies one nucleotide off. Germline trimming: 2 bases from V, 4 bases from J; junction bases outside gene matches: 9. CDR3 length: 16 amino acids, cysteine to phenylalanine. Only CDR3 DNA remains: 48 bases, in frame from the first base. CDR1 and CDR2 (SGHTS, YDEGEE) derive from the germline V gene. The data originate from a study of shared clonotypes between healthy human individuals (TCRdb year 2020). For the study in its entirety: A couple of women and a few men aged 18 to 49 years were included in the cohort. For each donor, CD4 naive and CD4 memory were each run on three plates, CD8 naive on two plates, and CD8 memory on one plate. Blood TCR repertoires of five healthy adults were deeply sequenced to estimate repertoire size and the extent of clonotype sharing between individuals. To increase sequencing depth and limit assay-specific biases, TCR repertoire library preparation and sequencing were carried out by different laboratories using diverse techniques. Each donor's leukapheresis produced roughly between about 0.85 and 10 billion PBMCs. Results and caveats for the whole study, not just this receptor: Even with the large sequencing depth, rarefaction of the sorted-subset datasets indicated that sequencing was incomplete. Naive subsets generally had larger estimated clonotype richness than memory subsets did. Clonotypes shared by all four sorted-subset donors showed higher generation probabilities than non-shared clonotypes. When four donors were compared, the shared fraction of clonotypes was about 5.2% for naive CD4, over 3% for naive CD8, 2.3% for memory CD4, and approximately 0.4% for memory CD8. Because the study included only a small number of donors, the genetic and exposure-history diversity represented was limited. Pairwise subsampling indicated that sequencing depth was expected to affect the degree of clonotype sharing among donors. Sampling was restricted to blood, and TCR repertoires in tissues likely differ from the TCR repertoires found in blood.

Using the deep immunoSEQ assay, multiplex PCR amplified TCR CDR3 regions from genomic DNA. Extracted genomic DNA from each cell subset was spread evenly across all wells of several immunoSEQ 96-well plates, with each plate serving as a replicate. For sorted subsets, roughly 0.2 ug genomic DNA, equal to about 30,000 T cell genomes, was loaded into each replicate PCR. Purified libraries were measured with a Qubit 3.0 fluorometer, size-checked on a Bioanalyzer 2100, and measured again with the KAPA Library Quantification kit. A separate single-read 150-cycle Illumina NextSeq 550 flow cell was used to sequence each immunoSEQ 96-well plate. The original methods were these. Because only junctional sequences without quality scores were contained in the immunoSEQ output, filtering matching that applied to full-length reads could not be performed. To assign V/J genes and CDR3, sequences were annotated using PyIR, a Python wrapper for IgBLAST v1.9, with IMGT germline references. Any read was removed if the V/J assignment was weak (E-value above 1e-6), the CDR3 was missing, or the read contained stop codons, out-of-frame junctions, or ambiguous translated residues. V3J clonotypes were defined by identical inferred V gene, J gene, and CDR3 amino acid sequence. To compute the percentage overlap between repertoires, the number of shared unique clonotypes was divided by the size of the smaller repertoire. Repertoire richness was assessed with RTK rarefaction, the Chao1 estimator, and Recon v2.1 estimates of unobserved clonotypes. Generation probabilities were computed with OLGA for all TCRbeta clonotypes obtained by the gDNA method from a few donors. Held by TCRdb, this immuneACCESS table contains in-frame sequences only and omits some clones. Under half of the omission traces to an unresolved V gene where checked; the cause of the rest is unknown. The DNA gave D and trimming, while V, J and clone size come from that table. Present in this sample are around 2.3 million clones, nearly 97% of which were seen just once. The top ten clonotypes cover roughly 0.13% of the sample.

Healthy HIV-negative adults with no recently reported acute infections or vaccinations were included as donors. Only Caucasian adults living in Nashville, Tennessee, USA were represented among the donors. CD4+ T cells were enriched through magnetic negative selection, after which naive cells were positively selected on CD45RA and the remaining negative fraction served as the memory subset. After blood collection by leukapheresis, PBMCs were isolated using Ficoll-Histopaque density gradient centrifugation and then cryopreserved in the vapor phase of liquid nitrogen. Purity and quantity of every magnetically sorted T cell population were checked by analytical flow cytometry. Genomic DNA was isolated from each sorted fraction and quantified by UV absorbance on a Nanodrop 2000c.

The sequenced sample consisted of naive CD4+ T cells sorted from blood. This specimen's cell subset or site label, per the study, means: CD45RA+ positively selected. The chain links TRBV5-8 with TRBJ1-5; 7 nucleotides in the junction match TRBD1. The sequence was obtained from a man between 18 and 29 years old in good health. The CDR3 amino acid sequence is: CASSFNRGVGNQPQHF. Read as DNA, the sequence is TGTGCCAGCAGCTTCAACAGGGGAGTTGGGAATCAGCCCCAGCATTTT.